This TCR beta chain was documented in a study of OX40 agonist ivuxolimab in advanced cancers. Study background: Patients assigned to dose escalation were diagnosed with hepatocellular carcinoma, melanoma, renal cell or head and neck cancer. Prior therapy, whether anti-PD-1, anti-PD-L1 or anti-CTLA-4, was allowed, and roughly 44% had some. Broader study findings: CD8+ T cells were the subset that, on average, had more expanded clones than CD4+. The authors also found low normalized T-cell clonal expansion in some nonresponders.

Germline V gene sequence: CDR1 LGHNT, CDR2 FRNRAP. The V and J ends lost 0 bases and 5 bases, in that order; junction bases with no gene match: 3. This CDR3 spans 18 amino acids. Of note for this clone: As yet, its antigen is unknown.

Sequencing was performed with immunoSEQ multiplex PCR; in TCRdb, only in-frame clones are kept and a portion is missing. The sample carries fewer than 40,000 clones, about 92% recorded once. The sequence derives from an adult with an advanced solid tumor such as melanoma, head and neck, liver or kidney cancer. Material: CD4+ or CD8+ T cells sorted from blood, obtained in a trial of the OX40 agonist ivuxolimab. V is TRBV12-5 and J is TRBJ2-2; 16 bases agree with TRBD2. The CDR3 is CASGLVGLAGGRTGELFF. DNA of the CDR3: TGTGCTAGTGGTTTGGTGGGACTAGCGGGAGGGAGGACCGGGGAGCTGTTTTTT.